A selection of T cell receptor beta chains follows, all from one sample in a study of T cell responses to AZD1222 COVID-19 vaccine. The assay was immunoSEQ multiplex PCR, and TCRdb's table has in-frame clones only and misses some. The sample has tens of thousands of clones, 75% to 90% seen once; the top ten hold roughly 3.1%. The material sequenced was peripheral blood, taken 28 days after the second AZD1222 dose. These receptors were collected from an adult who received the AZD1222 COVID-19 vaccine. Each CDR3 is given with its conserved first and last residue. A D gene is named only where the DNA matches it firmly. The size of a clone is reported for some rows only, either as once, few or many, or as a class for expanded clones.

CDR3 protein: CATSDFSGGNTGELFF
CDR3 DNA: TGTGCCACCAGTGATTTTAGCGGGGGGAACACCGGGGAGCTGTTTTTT
V gene: TRBV24-1
J gene: TRBJ2-2
clone size: .
D gene: TRBD2

CDR3 protein: CAWNTLNTIYF
CDR3 DNA: TGTGCCTGGAACACCCTCAACACCATATATTTT
V gene: TRBV30
J gene: TRBJ1-3
clone size: .
D gene: .

CDR3 protein: CASSRISGPYNEQFF
CDR3 DNA: TGTGCCAGCAGTCGAATAAGCGGCCCCTACAATGAGCAGTTCTTC
V gene: TRBV6-5
J gene: TRBJ2-1
clone size: once
D gene: .

CDR3 protein: CASSFTSGGLYEQFF
CDR3 DNA: TGTGCCAGCAGCTTCACTAGCGGGGGGCTTTATGAGCAGTTCTTC
V gene: TRBV7-3
J gene: TRBJ2-1
clone size: .
D gene: TRBD2

CDR3 protein: CASIGLAATGELFF
CDR3 DNA: TGTGCCAGTATTGGATTGGCAGCCACCGGGGAGCTGTTTTTT
V gene: TRBV19
J gene: TRBJ2-2
clone size: .
D gene: .

CDR3 protein: CARSLEWTGGADTQYF
CDR3 DNA: TGTGCCAGAAGCCTTGAATGGACAGGGGGCGCAGATACGCAGTATTTT
V gene: TRBV5-3
J gene: TRBJ2-3
clone size: .
D gene: TRBD1

CDR3 protein: CASSPLGQGNNEQFF
CDR3 DNA: TGCGCCAGCAGCCCTCTGGGACAGGGGAACAATGAGCAGTTCTTC
V gene: TRBV4-1
J gene: TRBJ2-1
clone size: few
D gene: TRBD1

CDR3 protein: CAWSIGVQGYNSPLHF
CDR3 DNA: TGTGCCTGGAGTATAGGGGTCCAGGGTTATAATTCACCCCTCCACTTT
V gene: TRBV30
J gene: TRBJ1-6
clone size: .
D gene: .

CDR3 protein: CASSYTTGGTEAFF
CDR3 DNA: TGTGCCAGCAGCTACACGACAGGGGGCACTGAAGCTTTCTTT
V gene: TRBV5-6
J gene: TRBJ1-1
clone size: .
D gene: TRBD1

CDR3 protein: CASSPGPANEKLFF
CDR3 DNA: TGTGCCAGCAGCCCGGGACCCGCAAATGAAAAACTGTTTTTT
V gene: TRBV7-2
J gene: TRBJ1-4
clone size: .
D gene: .

CDR3 protein: CASSFRGLNTEAFF
CDR3 DNA: TGTGCCAGCAGCTTTAGGGGGCTGAACACTGAAGCTTTCTTT
V gene: TRBV7-2
J gene: TRBJ1-1
clone size: .
D gene: TRBD1

CDR3 protein: CASSYDGTYEQYF
CDR3 DNA: TGTGCCAGCAGTTACGACGGGACCTACGAGCAGTACTTC
V gene: TRBV6-5
J gene: TRBJ2-7
clone size: .
D gene: .

CDR3 protein: CSATTGTEAFF
CDR3 DNA: TGCAGTGCTACCACAGGGACTGAAGCTTTCTTT
V gene: TRBV20-1
J gene: TRBJ1-1
clone size: .
D gene: .

CDR3 protein: CASLRLNYGYTF
CDR3 DNA: TGTGCCAGCTTGAGACTGAACTATGGCTACACCTTC
V gene: TRBV5-6
J gene: TRBJ1-2
clone size: once
D gene: .

CDR3 protein: CASSPRLRQGASGNTIYF
CDR3 DNA: TGCGCCAGCAGCCCCAGACTTAGACAGGGGGCATCTGGAAACACCATATATTTT
V gene: TRBV5-1
J gene: TRBJ1-3
clone size: .
D gene: TRBD1

CDR3 protein: CASAQGGGLRLGYTF
CDR3 DNA: TGCGCCAGTGCCCAAGGGGGGGGGCTGAGGCTTGGCTACACCTTC
V gene: TRBV5-1
J gene: TRBJ1-2
clone size: .
D gene: .

CDR3 protein: CASRGREGSYEQYF
CDR3 DNA: TGTGCCTCTAGGGGCAGGGAGGGATCCTACGAGCAGTACTTC
V gene: TRBV2
J gene: TRBJ2-7
clone size: .
D gene: TRBD2

CDR3 protein: CASSITGGRGGGYTF
CDR3 DNA: TGTGCCAGCAGCATCACAGGAGGCAGAGGCGGTGGCTACACCTTC
V gene: TRBV7-3
J gene: TRBJ1-2
clone size: once
D gene: .

CDR3 protein: CASSQEKEAYEQYF
CDR3 DNA: TGTGCCAGCAGCCAAGAAAAGGAGGCTTACGAGCAGTACTTC
V gene: TRBV3-1/TRBV3-2
J gene: TRBJ2-7
clone size: .
D gene: .

CDR3 protein: CASSPNRVNGDQPQHF
CDR3 DNA: TGCGCCAGCAGCCCGAACAGGGTTAATGGGGATCAGCCCCAGCATTTT
V gene: TRBV5-1
J gene: TRBJ1-5
clone size: .
D gene: .

CDR3 protein: CAWASGTGAYEQYF
CDR3 DNA: TGTGCCTGGGCATCCGGGACAGGGGCCTACGAGCAGTACTTC
V gene: TRBV30
J gene: TRBJ2-7
clone size: .
D gene: TRBD1

CDR3 protein: CASSAGTSGKSTDTQYF
CDR3 DNA: TGTGCCAGCAGCGCCGGGACTAGCGGGAAAAGCACAGATACGCAGTATTTT
V gene: TRBV9
J gene: TRBJ2-3
clone size: .
D gene: TRBD2

CDR3 protein: CAWSGEYEQYF
CDR3 DNA: TGTGCCTGGAGTGGAGAGTACGAGCAGTACTTC
V gene: TRBV30
J gene: TRBJ2-7
clone size: .
D gene: .

CDR3 protein: CASSPPGGEQFF
CDR3 DNA: TGTGCCAGCAGCCCCCCCGGGGGTGAGCAGTTCTTC
V gene: TRBV7-8
J gene: TRBJ2-1
clone size: .
D gene: .

CDR3 protein: CASGTGGYETQYF
CDR3 DNA: TGTGCCAGTGGGACAGGGGGCTATGAGACCCAGTACTTC
V gene: TRBV3-1/TRBV3-2
J gene: TRBJ2-5
clone size: .
D gene: TRBD1

CDR3 protein: CASSLADGLNTEAFF
CDR3 DNA: TGTGCCAGCAGCTTAGCGGACGGCTTGAACACTGAAGCTTTCTTT
V gene: TRBV7-9
J gene: TRBJ1-1
clone size: .
D gene: .

CDR3 protein: CASSGTARATEAFF
CDR3 DNA: TGTGCCAGCAGCGGGACCGCTAGGGCCACTGAAGCTTTCTTT
V gene: TRBV7-2
J gene: TRBJ1-1
clone size: .
D gene: .

CDR3 protein: CASSFSGSNTGELFF
CDR3 DNA: TGCGCCAGCAGCTTCTCGGGGTCGAACACCGGGGAGCTGTTTTTT
V gene: TRBV5-1
J gene: TRBJ2-2
clone size: .
D gene: .

CDR3 protein: CASSQGQGREKLFF
CDR3 DNA: TGCGCCAGCAGCCAGGGACAGGGGAGGGAAAAACTGTTTTTT
V gene: TRBV5-1
J gene: TRBJ1-4
clone size: .
D gene: TRBD1

CDR3 protein: CASSFSGASYNEQFF
CDR3 DNA: TGTGCCAGCAGTTTCAGCGGGGCGTCCTACAATGAGCAGTTCTTC
V gene: TRBV6-5
J gene: TRBJ2-1
clone size: .
D gene: TRBD2

CDR3 protein: CASSSGGQTFYGYTF
CDR3 DNA: TGTGCCAGCAGCTCAGGAGGACAGACTTTTTACGGCTACACCTTC
V gene: TRBV7-9
J gene: TRBJ1-2
clone size: .
D gene: .

CDR3 protein: CARDSSYEQYF
CDR3 DNA: TGTGCCAGGGACAGTTCCTACGAGCAGTACTTC
V gene: TRBV27
J gene: TRBJ2-7
clone size: .
D gene: .

CDR3 protein: CASSHAPGLQGVNEQFF
CDR3 DNA: TGTGCCAGCAGCCACGCTCCAGGGCTCCAAGGTGTCAATGAGCAGTTCTTC
V gene: TRBV3-1/TRBV3-2
J gene: TRBJ2-1
clone size: .
D gene: .

CDR3 protein: CASSLSLAQRGNTIYF
CDR3 DNA: TGTGCCAGCAGTTTGAGCCTAGCACAGAGGGGAAACACCATATATTTT
V gene: TRBV28
J gene: TRBJ1-3
clone size: .
D gene: .

CDR3 protein: CASSPLVYNNEQFF
CDR3 DNA: TGTGCCAGCAGCCCACTAGTATACAACAATGAGCAGTTCTTC
V gene: TRBV6-5
J gene: TRBJ2-1
clone size: .
D gene: .

CDR3 protein: CASSLAGLAGENTQYF
CDR3 DNA: TGTGCCAGCAGCTTAGCGGGACTAGCGGGAGAAAATACGCAGTATTTT
V gene: TRBV7-2
J gene: TRBJ2-3
clone size: .
D gene: TRBD2

CDR3 protein: CASSFLGNTGWDYEQYF
CDR3 DNA: TGTGCCAGCAGTTTCCTCGGGAATACGGGCTGGGACTACGAGCAGTACTTC
V gene: TRBV28
J gene: TRBJ2-7
clone size: few
D gene: .

CDR3 protein: CASSLGFSLDEQYF
CDR3 DNA: TGTGCCAGCAGCTTAGGTTTCTCCCTTGACGAGCAGTACTTC
V gene: TRBV7-2
J gene: TRBJ2-7
clone size: .
D gene: .

CDR3 protein: CAIKVSLSTDRGKTGELFF
CDR3 DNA: TGTGCCATCAAGGTCTCTCTAAGCACGGACAGGGGAAAGACCGGGGAGCTGTTTTTT
V gene: TRBV18
J gene: TRBJ2-2
clone size: .
D gene: TRBD1

CDR3 protein: CASSPGRITEAFF
CDR3 DNA: TGTGCCAGCAGTCCGGGACGGATCACTGAAGCTTTCTTT
V gene: TRBV28
J gene: TRBJ1-1
clone size: medium-sized
D gene: .

CDR3 protein: CATGAGVEDTQYF
CDR3 DNA: TGTGCCACCGGAGCGGGAGTAGAGGATACGCAGTATTTT
V gene: TRBV24-1
J gene: TRBJ2-3
clone size: .
D gene: TRBD2

CDR3 protein: CASREQGASEAFF
CDR3 DNA: TGTGCCAGCCGTGAACAGGGGGCGTCTGAAGCTTTCTTT
V gene: TRBV2
J gene: TRBJ1-1
clone size: .
D gene: TRBD1

CDR3 protein: CASSQGPNSGNTIYF
CDR3 DNA: TGCGCCAGCAGCCAGGGTCCGAACTCTGGAAACACCATATATTTT
V gene: TRBV4-1
J gene: TRBJ1-3
clone size: .
D gene: .

CDR3 protein: CASSLEHEQYF
CDR3 DNA: TGTGCCAGCAGCTTGGAACACGAGCAGTACTTC
V gene: TRBV5-5
J gene: TRBJ2-7
clone size: .
D gene: .

CDR3 protein: CASSPAGGAETQYF
CDR3 DNA: TGTGCCAGCAGCCCAGCGGGAGGTGCGGAAACCCAGTACTTC
V gene: TRBV28
J gene: TRBJ2-5
clone size: .
D gene: TRBD2

CDR3 protein: CASSFPGAKEAYGYTF
CDR3 DNA: TGTGCCAGCAGCTTCCCGGGCGCAAAAGAGGCTTATGGCTACACCTTC
V gene: TRBV7-9
J gene: TRBJ1-2
clone size: .
D gene: .